This T cell receptor (beta chain) was documented in a study of metastatic and nonmetastatic thyroid tumors. TCRdb re-called the PCR reads via MiXCR. The data hold tens of thousands of clones, with 20% observed a single time. Germline CDR1 reads DFQATT; CDR2 reads SNEGSKA (reference sequence). The CDR3 is 12 amino acids. General study points: Reports indicated that malignant thyroid tumors showed significantly higher TCR beta diversity than benign nodules did, in blood and tumor.

A note on this clone: Its antigen remains unknown.

None of the patients had undergone any treatment ahead of thyroid surgery. The chain is built from TRBV20-1 and TRBJ2-7, with a tentative D call TRBD2 (5 bases). The source of this sequence is a female donor with papillary thyroid cancer or a benign thyroid nodule (not recorded which). Some clones in this sample may be carry-over from other donors' samples. The sequencing input was adjacent normal tissue. The CDR3 region is CIASPRGGEQYF. In DNA, the CDR3 is TGCATTGCCAGCCCACGGGGTGGCGAGCAGTACTTC.